This is a list of T cell receptor beta chains from one sample in a study of blood T cell repertoires in COVID-19. Sequencing was performed with immunoSEQ multiplex PCR; in TCRdb, only in-frame clones are kept and a portion is missing. The data contain about 80,000 clones, about 91% of them seen just once; the ten biggest clones take up 5.5% to 7.5%. The sequenced sample consisted of peripheral blood. These receptors were obtained from a woman aged 80 or over with acute or convalescent COVID-19. The CDR3 runs from the conserved cysteine through the conserved F or W. Each record gives: clone size, V gene, D gene, J gene, CDR3 protein, CDR3 DNA. A D gene is named only where the DNA matches it firmly. Size values are once, few and many counts, or a class for expanded clones, and some rows have none.

clone_size: NA; v_call: TRBV9; d_call: TRBD1; j_call: TRBJ1-1; cdr3_aa: CASSVTGGMNTEAFF; cdr3_nt: TGTGCCAGCAGCGTCACAGGGGGCATGAACACTGAAGCTTTCTTT
clone_size: NA; v_call: TRBV4-2; d_call: TRBD2; j_call: TRBJ2-1; cdr3_aa: CASSRGTSVSSEQFF; cdr3_nt: TGTGCCAGCAGCCGTGGGACTAGCGTCAGCAGTGAGCAGTTCTTC
clone_size: NA; v_call: TRBV18; d_call: TRBD2; j_call: TRBJ2-7; cdr3_aa: CASSPPTSGAPYEQYF; cdr3_nt: TGTGCCAGCTCACCACCGACTAGCGGGGCCCCCTACGAGCAGTACTTC
clone_size: NA; v_call: TRBV19; d_call: NA; j_call: TRBJ1-1; cdr3_aa: CASSIGRTSGDTEAFF; cdr3_nt: TGTGCCAGTAGTATAGGCAGGACCTCAGGGGACACTGAAGCTTTCTTT
clone_size: NA; v_call: TRBV28; d_call: TRBD1; j_call: TRBJ1-2; cdr3_aa: CASATPMGQGSYGYTF; cdr3_nt: TGTGCCAGCGCCACCCCCATGGGACAGGGAAGCTATGGCTACACCTTC
clone_size: NA; v_call: TRBV6-5; d_call: NA; j_call: TRBJ2-7; cdr3_aa: CASVGLDPREQYF; cdr3_nt: TGTGCCAGCGTGGGGCTAGACCCGAGAGAGCAGTACTTC
clone_size: few; v_call: TRBV5-1; d_call: TRBD1; j_call: TRBJ1-2; cdr3_aa: CASSPTGTGGAHGYTF; cdr3_nt: TGCGCCAGCAGCCCTACCGGGACAGGGGGCGCCCATGGCTACACCTTC
clone_size: NA; v_call: TRBV5-5; d_call: NA; j_call: TRBJ2-3; cdr3_aa: CASSLDGQYTDTQYF; cdr3_nt: TGTGCCAGCAGCTTGGATGGACAGTACACAGATACGCAGTATTTT
clone_size: NA; v_call: TRBV5-6; d_call: NA; j_call: TRBJ1-1; cdr3_aa: CASSLIQGNTEAFF; cdr3_nt: TGTGCCAGCAGCTTAATACAGGGGAACACTGAAGCTTTCTTT
clone_size: NA; v_call: TRBV30; d_call: TRBD1; j_call: TRBJ2-1; cdr3_aa: CAWNRNRGDNEQFF; cdr3_nt: TGTGCCTGGAATAGAAACAGGGGGGACAATGAGCAGTTCTTC
clone_size: NA; v_call: TRBV9; d_call: NA; j_call: TRBJ1-5; cdr3_aa: CASGGGVRQPQHF; cdr3_nt: TGTGCCAGCGGGGGGGGTGTAAGGCAGCCCCAGCATTTT
clone_size: NA; v_call: TRBV2; d_call: NA; j_call: TRBJ1-5; cdr3_aa: CASNREGSAQPQHF; cdr3_nt: TGTGCCAGCAACCGGGAGGGGTCGGCTCAGCCCCAGCATTTT
clone_size: NA; v_call: TRBV10-3; d_call: NA; j_call: TRBJ2-2; cdr3_aa: CAISVDGLGELFF; cdr3_nt: TGTGCCATCAGTGTAGATGGTTTGGGGGAGCTGTTTTTT
clone_size: NA; v_call: TRBV7-8; d_call: NA; j_call: TRBJ1-1; cdr3_aa: CASSLIGGTEAFF; cdr3_nt: TGTGCCAGCAGTCTTATCGGGGGCACTGAAGCTTTCTTT
clone_size: NA; v_call: TRBV7-9; d_call: TRBD1; j_call: TRBJ2-7; cdr3_aa: CASSLARGGHEQYF; cdr3_nt: TGTGCCAGCAGCTTAGCGCGAGGGGGCCACGAGCAGTACTTC
clone_size: NA; v_call: TRBV11-2; d_call: TRBD1; j_call: TRBJ2-7; cdr3_aa: CASSMTGTGTYEQYF; cdr3_nt: TGTGCCAGCAGCATGACCGGGACAGGGACCTACGAGCAGTACTTC
clone_size: once; v_call: TRBV5-6; d_call: NA; j_call: TRBJ2-7; cdr3_aa: CASSSYRVWSYEQYF; cdr3_nt: TGTGCCAGCAGCTCATACAGGGTTTGGAGTTACGAGCAGTACTTC
clone_size: NA; v_call: TRBV21-1; d_call: NA; j_call: TRBJ2-7; cdr3_aa: CASSKDREKRPGHSYEQYF; cdr3_nt: TGTGCCAGCAGCAAAGACAGGGAGAAGAGGCCAGGACACTCCTACGAGCAGTACTTC
clone_size: NA; v_call: TRBV10-3; d_call: TRBD2; j_call: TRBJ2-7; cdr3_aa: CAISGVGREYEQYF; cdr3_nt: TGTGCCATCAGTGGGGTGGGGAGGGAATACGAGCAGTACTTC
clone_size: NA; v_call: TRBV6-6; d_call: TRBD1; j_call: TRBJ2-6; cdr3_aa: CAGGTGDSGANVLTF; cdr3_nt: TGTGCCGGCGGGACAGGGGATTCTGGGGCCAACGTCCTGACTTTC
clone_size: once; v_call: TRBV29-1; d_call: TRBD1; j_call: TRBJ2-5; cdr3_aa: CSATTGLDETQYF; cdr3_nt: TGCAGCGCCACGACAGGGTTGGACGAGACCCAGTACTTC
clone_size: once; v_call: TRBV6-2/TRBV6-3; d_call: TRBD1; j_call: TRBJ2-1; cdr3_aa: CASSRDRSYNEQFF; cdr3_nt: TGTGCCAGCAGCCGGGACAGAAGCTACAATGAGCAGTTCTTC
clone_size: NA; v_call: TRBV7-9; d_call: TRBD2; j_call: TRBJ2-5; cdr3_aa: CASSLLAGGGKTQYF; cdr3_nt: TGTGCCAGCAGCTTACTAGCGGGAGGAGGAAAGACCCAGTACTTC
clone_size: NA; v_call: TRBV15; d_call: TRBD1; j_call: TRBJ1-1; cdr3_aa: CATSRDYPGTGAEAFF; cdr3_nt: TGTGCCACCAGCAGAGACTACCCCGGGACAGGGGCCGAAGCTTTCTTT
clone_size: few; v_call: TRBV2; d_call: TRBD1; j_call: TRBJ1-2; cdr3_aa: CASGRDSYGYTF; cdr3_nt: TGTGCCAGCGGAAGGGACAGCTATGGCTACACCTTC
clone_size: few; v_call: TRBV29-1; d_call: NA; j_call: TRBJ1-1; cdr3_aa: CSVRDSLNTEAFF; cdr3_nt: TGCAGCGTGCGGGACTCTTTGAACACTGAAGCTTTCTTT
clone_size: NA; v_call: TRBV6-5; d_call: TRBD1; j_call: TRBJ1-1; cdr3_aa: CASSLDLTGVAFF; cdr3_nt: TGTGCCAGCAGTCTCGACCTGACAGGGGTCGCTTTCTTT
clone_size: NA; v_call: TRBV25-1; d_call: NA; j_call: TRBJ2-2; cdr3_aa: CASTKTGGTGELFF; cdr3_nt: TGTGCCAGCACTAAAACAGGTGGCACCGGGGAGCTGTTTTTT
clone_size: NA; v_call: TRBV25-1; d_call: NA; j_call: TRBJ1-1; cdr3_aa: CASREQGNTEAFF; cdr3_nt: TGTGCCAGTCGGGAACAGGGGAACACTGAAGCTTTCTTT
clone_size: NA; v_call: TRBV6-1; d_call: NA; j_call: TRBJ2-3; cdr3_aa: CASSEGSSTDTQYF; cdr3_nt: TGTGCCAGCAGTGAGGGTAGCAGCACAGATACGCAGTATTTT
clone_size: NA; v_call: TRBV19; d_call: NA; j_call: TRBJ1-2; cdr3_aa: CASMGTPNYGYTF; cdr3_nt: TGTGCCAGTATGGGGACACCTAACTATGGCTACACCTTC
clone_size: once; v_call: TRBV7-8; d_call: NA; j_call: TRBJ1-1; cdr3_aa: CASSSPDLRGNTEAFF; cdr3_nt: TGTGCCAGCAGCTCCCCCGACTTGAGAGGGAACACTGAAGCTTTCTTT
clone_size: NA; v_call: TRBV5-6; d_call: TRBD2; j_call: TRBJ2-5; cdr3_aa: CASSQLAAAQETQYF; cdr3_nt: TGTGCCAGCAGCCAGCTAGCGGCTGCCCAAGAGACCCAGTACTTC
clone_size: once; v_call: TRBV18; d_call: TRBD1; j_call: TRBJ2-7; cdr3_aa: CASSPDRGMVGQYF; cdr3_nt: TGTGCCAGCTCACCAGACAGGGGCATGGTGGGGCAGTACTTC
clone_size: few; v_call: TRBV18; d_call: NA; j_call: TRBJ1-1; cdr3_aa: CASSPIGTEAFF; cdr3_nt: TGTGCCAGCTCACCAATCGGGACTGAAGCTTTCTTT
clone_size: NA; v_call: TRBV7-3; d_call: NA; j_call: TRBJ1-2; cdr3_aa: CASSFQGQGGYGYTF; cdr3_nt: TGTGCCAGCAGCTTCCAGGGGCAGGGTGGCTATGGCTACACCTTC
clone_size: NA; v_call: TRBV6-2/TRBV6-3; d_call: TRBD1; j_call: TRBJ1-2; cdr3_aa: CASSTGTGQGNYGYTF; cdr3_nt: TGTGCCAGCAGCACCGGAACCGGACAGGGAAACTATGGCTACACCTTC